The 9 T cell receptor beta chains below come from one sample, sequenced in a study of blood T cell repertoires in COVID-19. Method: immunoSEQ multiplex PCR; TCRdb's copy keeps in-frame clones and lacks some. The data show about 120,000 clones, nearly 90% seen once. The sequencing sample was made of peripheral blood. The receptors were gathered from a woman aged 55-70 years with COVID-19, enrolled during active disease.

The V gene is TRBV2, the J gene TRBJ1-4; 12 bases map to TRBD1. There are 16 residues in the CDR3. From germline, CDR1 is SNHLY and CDR2 FYNNEI. V shed 5 bases and J 6 bases; nucleotides not matched to a gene: 7. The CDR3 DNA sequence: TGTGCCAGCAGTTGGGGACAGGGGGCGCGGGATGAAAAACTGTTTTTT. As protein: CASSWGQGARDEKLFF. The complete variable domain, with remaining parts taken from reference TRBV2 and TRBJ1-4, reads EPEVTQTPSHQVTQMGQEVILRCVPISNHLYFYWYRQILGQKVEFLVSFYNNEISEKSEIFDDQFSVERPDGSNFTLKIRSTKLEDSAMYFCASSWGQGARDEKLFFGSGTQLSVL.

The chain couples TRBV19 to TRBJ1-2; 10 bases map to TRBD1. Per germline, CDR1 LNHDA and CDR2 SQIVND (reference sequence). Unmatched junction bases numbered 10, after V lost 4 bases and J lost 8 bases. The CDR3 runs to 15 residues. The CDR3, as DNA: TGTGCCAGTAGTAAACGGACAGGGGGAGGGGAAGGCTACACCTTC. This translates into CASSKRTGGGEGYTF.

This clone was counted a single time. V gene TRBV11-3 combines with J gene TRBJ2-5; no clear D. This CDR3 is 13 amino acids long. With 0 bases removed from V and 5 bases from J, the gap between germline ends came to 7 bases. In germline, CDR1 is SGHNT, CDR2 YENEEA. CDR3 protein: CASSLDRLETQYF. In DNA form, the CDR3 reads TGTGCCAGCAGCTTAGATCGGTTGGAGACCCAGTACTTC.

The chain has TRBV4-1 and TRBJ2-5; 13 bases agree with TRBD2. The V and J ends lost 3 bases and 9 bases, in that order; junction bases with no gene match: 13. Germline V CDR1 and CDR2: MGHRA, YSYEKL. The CDR3 runs to 17 residues. CDR3 loop: CASSQTLLAGGAGAQYF. CDR3 sequence (DNA): TGCGCCAGCAGCCAGACCTTACTAGCGGGGGGGGCAGGGGCCCAGTACTTC.

This chain uses TRBV5-1 with TRBJ1-2; 12 nucleotides match TRBD1. Germline values: CDR1 SGHRS, CDR2 YFSETQ. This CDR3 contains 14 residues. Trimming removed 4 bases from V and 6 bases from J; junction bases left unmatched: 4. CDR3 loop: CASSEGTGGNGYTF. The CDR3 DNA reads as TGCGCCAGCAGCGAAGGGACAGGGGGCAATGGCTACACCTTC. The full variable domain, its missing parts supplied by reference TRBV5-1 and TRBJ1-2, is KAGVTQTPRYLIKTRGQQVTLSCSPISGHRSVSWYQQTPGQGLQFLFEYFSETQRNKGNFPGRFSGRQFSNSRSEMNVSTLELGDSALYLCASSEGTGGNGYTFGSGTRLTVV.

The rearrangement uses TRBV7-9 and TRBJ1-5; 7 bases map to TRBD1. Germline lookup yields CDR1 SEHNR and CDR2 FQNEAQ (reference sequence). V lost 5 bases, J lost 4 bases, and 8 bases stayed unmatched. This CDR3 has 15 residues. The CDR3 bases are TGTGCCAGCAGCGTCGGGACAGCTAAAAATCAGCCCCAGCATTTT. This gives the protein CASSVGTAKNQPQHF.

There are a few counts of this clone. The gene calls are TRBV6-1 and TRBJ1-5; 11 bases are a match to TRBD1. This CDR3 region has 16 residues. CDR1 is MNHNS, CDR2 SASEGT, per germline. The V and J ends lost 1 base and 6 bases, in that order; junction bases with no gene match: 5. This CDR3 reads CASSEDTGTGGQPQHF. For the CDR3, the DNA is TGTGCCAGCAGTGAAGATACCGGGACAGGGGGTCAGCCCCAGCATTTT.

The rearrangement links TRBV4-3 to TRBJ1-2; D possibly corresponds to TRBD1 (6 bases). Trimming took off 1 base at V and 2 bases at J, with 11 bases between the two ends. From germline, CDR1 is LGHNA and CDR2 YSLEER. CDR3 length equals 15 residues. As DNA, the CDR3 is TGCGCCAGCAGCCAAGCTTCAGGGGACAACTATGGCTACACCTTC. Translated, it gives CASSQASGDNYGYTF.

This chain connects TRBV3-1 (or the pseudogene TRBV3-2) to TRBJ2-3; 13 bases match TRBD2. Germline CDR1 is LGHDT and CDR2 is YNNKEL (reference sequence). With V trimmed by 2 bases and J by 7 bases, 9 bases remained unmatched. CDR3 length: 17 residues. The CDR3 loop is CASSQLGTSGEGNTQYF. CDR3 nucleotides: TGTGCCAGCAGCCAACTTGGGACTAGCGGGGAGGGAAATACGCAGTATTTT.